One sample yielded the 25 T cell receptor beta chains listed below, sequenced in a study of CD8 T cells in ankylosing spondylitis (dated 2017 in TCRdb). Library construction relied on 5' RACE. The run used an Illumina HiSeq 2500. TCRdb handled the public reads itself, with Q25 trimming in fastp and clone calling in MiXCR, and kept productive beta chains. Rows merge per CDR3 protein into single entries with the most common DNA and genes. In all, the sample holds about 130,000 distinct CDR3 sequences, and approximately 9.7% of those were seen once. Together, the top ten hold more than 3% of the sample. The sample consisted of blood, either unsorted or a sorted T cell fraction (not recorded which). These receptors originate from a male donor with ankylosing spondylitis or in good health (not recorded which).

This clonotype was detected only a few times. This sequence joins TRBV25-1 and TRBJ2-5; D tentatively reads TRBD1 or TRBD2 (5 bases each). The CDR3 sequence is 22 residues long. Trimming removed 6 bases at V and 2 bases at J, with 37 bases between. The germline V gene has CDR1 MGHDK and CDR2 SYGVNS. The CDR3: CASRGAWQGEVWRNVGQETQYF. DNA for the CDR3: TGTGCCAGCAGAGGGGCCTGGCAGGGCGAGGTTTGGAGGAACGTGGGTCAAGAGACCCAGTACTTC.

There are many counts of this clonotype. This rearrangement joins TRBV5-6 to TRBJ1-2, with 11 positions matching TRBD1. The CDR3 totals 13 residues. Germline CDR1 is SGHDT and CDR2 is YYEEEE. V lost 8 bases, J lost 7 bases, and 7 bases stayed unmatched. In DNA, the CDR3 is TGTGCCAGGGGGACAGGGGGAGTACGTGGCTACACCTTC. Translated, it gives CARGTGGVRGYTF.

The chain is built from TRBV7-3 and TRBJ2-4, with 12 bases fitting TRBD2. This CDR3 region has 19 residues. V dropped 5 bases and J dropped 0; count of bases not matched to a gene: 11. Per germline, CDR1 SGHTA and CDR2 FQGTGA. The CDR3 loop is CASSETSGSPTSAKNIQYF. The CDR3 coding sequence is TGTGCCAGCAGCGAGACTAGCGGGAGCCCCACGTCAGCCAAAAACATTCAGTACTTC.

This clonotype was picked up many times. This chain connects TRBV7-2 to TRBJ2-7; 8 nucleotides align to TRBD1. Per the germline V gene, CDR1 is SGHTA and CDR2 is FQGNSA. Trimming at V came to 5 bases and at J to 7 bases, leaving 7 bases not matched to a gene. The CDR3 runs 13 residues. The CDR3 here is CASSTGQGREQYF. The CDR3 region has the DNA TGTGCCAGCAGCACAGGACAGGGAAGAGAGCAGTACTTC.

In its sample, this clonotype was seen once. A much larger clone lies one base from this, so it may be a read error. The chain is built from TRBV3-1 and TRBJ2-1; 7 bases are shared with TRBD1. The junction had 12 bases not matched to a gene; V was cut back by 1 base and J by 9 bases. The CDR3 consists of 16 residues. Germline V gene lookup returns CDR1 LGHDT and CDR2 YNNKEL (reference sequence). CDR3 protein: CASSQGFREGGSEQFF. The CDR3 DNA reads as TGTGCCAGCAGCCAAGGTTTTCGTGAAGGGGGCAGTGAGCAGTTCTTC.

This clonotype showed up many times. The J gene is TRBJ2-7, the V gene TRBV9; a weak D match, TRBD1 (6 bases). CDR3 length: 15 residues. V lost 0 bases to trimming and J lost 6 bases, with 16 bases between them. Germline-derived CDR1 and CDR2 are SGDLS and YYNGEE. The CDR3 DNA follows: TGTGCCAGCAGCGTAGACGGGACACTCTATCGCGAGCAGTACTTC. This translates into CASSVDGTLYREQYF. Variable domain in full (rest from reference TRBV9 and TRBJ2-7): DSGVTQTPKHLITATGQRVTLRCSPRSGDLSVYWYQQSLDQGLQFLIQYYNGEERAKGNILERFSAQQFPDLHSELNLSSLELGDSALYFCASSVDGTLYREQYFGPGTRLTVT.

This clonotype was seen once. The CDR3 loop reads CASSSSSASRNNEQFF. For the CDR3, the DNA is TGTGCCAGCAGCTCTTCTAGCGCATCTCGAAACAATGAGCAGTTCTTC. V and J are TRBV6-1 and TRBJ2-1; the D gene is possibly TRBD2 (6 bases). Germline V gene lookup returns CDR1 MNHNS and CDR2 SASEGT. Trimming stripped 6 bases from V and 5 bases from J, with 20 bases between. CDR3 size: 16 residues.

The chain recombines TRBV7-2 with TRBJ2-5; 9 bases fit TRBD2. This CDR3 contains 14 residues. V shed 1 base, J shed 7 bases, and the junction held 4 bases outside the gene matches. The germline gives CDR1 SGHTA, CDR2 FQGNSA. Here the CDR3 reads CASSLGGRGGTQYF. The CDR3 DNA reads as TGTGCCAGCAGCTTAGGCGGGAGGGGAGGGACCCAGTACTTC.

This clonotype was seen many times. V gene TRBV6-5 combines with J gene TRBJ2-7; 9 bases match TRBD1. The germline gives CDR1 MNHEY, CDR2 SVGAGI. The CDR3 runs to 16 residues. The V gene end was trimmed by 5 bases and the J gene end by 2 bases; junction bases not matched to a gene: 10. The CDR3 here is CASSHLPGQGTYEQYF. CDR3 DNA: TGTGCCAGCAGTCACCTCCCGGGACAGGGAACCTACGAGCAGTACTTC.

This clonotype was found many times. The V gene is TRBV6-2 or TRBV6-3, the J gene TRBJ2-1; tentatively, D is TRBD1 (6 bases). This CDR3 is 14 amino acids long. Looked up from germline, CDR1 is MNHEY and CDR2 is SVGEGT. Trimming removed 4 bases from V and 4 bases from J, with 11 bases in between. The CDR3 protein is CASSWGRVYNEQFF. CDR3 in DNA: TGTGCCAGCAGTTGGGGGCGGGTATACAATGAGCAGTTCTTC.

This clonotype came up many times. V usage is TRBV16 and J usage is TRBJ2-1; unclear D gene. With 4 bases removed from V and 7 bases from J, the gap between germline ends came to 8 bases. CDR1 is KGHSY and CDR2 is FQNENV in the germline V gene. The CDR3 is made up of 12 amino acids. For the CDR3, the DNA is TGTGCCAGCAGCCGCTTTATTAATGAGCAGTTCTTC. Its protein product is CASSRFINEQFF.

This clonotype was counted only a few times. CDR3: CASSLIPQDEQYF. The CDR3 nucleotides read TGTGCCAGCAGTTTAATTCCCCAAGACGAGCAGTACTTC. V usage is TRBV28 and J usage is TRBJ2-7; D is unclear. V dropped 2 bases and J dropped 5 bases, with 10 bases sitting between them. This CDR3 has 13 amino acids. Germline values: CDR1 MDHEN, CDR2 SYDVKM. The full variable domain, with the rest looked up from reference TRBV28 and TRBJ2-7, is DVKVTQSSRYLVKRTGEKVFLECVQDMDHENMFWYRQDPGLGLRLIYFSYDVKMKEKGDIPEGYSVSREKKERFSLILESASTNQTSMYLCASSLIPQDEQYFGPGTRLTVT.

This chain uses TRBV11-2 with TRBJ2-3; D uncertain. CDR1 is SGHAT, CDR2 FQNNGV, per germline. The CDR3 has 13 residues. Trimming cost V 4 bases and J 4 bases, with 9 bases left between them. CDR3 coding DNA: TGTGCCAGCAGCTGGAGACTTCCAGATACGCAGTATTTT. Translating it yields CASSWRLPDTQYF.

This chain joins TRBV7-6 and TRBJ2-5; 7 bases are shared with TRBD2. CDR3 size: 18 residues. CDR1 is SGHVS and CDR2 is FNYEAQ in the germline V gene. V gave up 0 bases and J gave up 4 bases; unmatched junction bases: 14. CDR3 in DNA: TGTGCCAGCAGCTTAGCGGCTCTAGCGGAGAGAGATTCAGAGACCCAGTACTTC. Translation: CASSLAALAERDSETQYF.

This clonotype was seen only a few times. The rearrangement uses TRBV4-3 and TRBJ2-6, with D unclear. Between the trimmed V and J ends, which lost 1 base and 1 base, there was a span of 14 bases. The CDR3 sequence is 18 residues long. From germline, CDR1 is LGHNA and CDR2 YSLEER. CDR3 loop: CASSQAPIASSGANVLTF. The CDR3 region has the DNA TGCGCCAGCAGCCAAGCCCCCATCGCGAGTTCTGGGGCCAACGTCCTGACTTTC.

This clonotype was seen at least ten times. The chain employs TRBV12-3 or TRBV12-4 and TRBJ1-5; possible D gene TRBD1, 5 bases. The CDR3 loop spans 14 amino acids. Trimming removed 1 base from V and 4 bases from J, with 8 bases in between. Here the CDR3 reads CASSLGAGNQPQHF. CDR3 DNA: TGTGCCAGCAGTTTAGGGGCAGGGAATCAGCCCCAGCATTTT.

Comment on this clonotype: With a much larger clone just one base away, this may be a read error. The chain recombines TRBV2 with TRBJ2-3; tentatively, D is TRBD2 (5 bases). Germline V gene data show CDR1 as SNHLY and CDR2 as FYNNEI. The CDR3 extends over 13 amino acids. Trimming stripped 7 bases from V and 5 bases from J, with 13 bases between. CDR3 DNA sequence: TGTGCCAGCAAATTAGCGAGAGAAGATACGCAGTATTTT. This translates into CASKLAREDTQYF.

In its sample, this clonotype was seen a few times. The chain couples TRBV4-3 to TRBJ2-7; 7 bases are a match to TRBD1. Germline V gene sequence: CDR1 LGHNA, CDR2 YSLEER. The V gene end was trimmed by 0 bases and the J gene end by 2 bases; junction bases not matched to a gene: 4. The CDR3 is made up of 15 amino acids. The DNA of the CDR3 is TGCGCCAGCAGCCAAGACCGGGACAGTACCTACGAGCAGTACTTC. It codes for CASSQDRDSTYEQYF.

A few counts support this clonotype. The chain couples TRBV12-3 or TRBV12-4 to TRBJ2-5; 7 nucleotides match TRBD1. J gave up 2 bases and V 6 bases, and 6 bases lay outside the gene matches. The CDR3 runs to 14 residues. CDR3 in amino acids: CASSSGTEQETQYF. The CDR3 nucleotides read TGTGCCAGCAGCTCCGGGACAGAACAAGAGACCCAGTACTTC.

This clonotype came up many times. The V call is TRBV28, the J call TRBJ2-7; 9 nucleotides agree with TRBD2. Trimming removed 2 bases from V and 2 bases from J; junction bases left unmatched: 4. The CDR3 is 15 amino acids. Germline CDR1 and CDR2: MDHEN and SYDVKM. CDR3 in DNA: TGTGCCAGCAGTTTACTGAGCGGGAGGACCTACGAGCAGTACTTC. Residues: CASSLLSGRTYEQYF.

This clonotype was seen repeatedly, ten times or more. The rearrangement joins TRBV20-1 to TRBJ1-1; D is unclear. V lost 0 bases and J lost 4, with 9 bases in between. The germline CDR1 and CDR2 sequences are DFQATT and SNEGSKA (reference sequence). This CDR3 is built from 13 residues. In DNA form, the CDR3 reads TGCAGTGCTAGAGATTGGGGTGGCACTGAAGCTTTCTTT. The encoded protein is CSARDWGGTEAFF.

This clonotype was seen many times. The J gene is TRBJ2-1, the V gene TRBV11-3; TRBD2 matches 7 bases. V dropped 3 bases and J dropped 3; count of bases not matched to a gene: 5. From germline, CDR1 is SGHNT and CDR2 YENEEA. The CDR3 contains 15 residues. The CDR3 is CASSFRGRGYNEQFF. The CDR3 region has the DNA TGTGCCAGCAGCTTTCGGGGGAGGGGCTACAATGAGCAGTTCTTC.

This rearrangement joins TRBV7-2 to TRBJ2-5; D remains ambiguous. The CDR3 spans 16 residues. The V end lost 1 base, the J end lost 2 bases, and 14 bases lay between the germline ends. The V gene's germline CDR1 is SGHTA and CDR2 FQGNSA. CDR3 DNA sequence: TGTGCCAGCAGCTTAGGGGTAGGGATGGGACAAGAGACCCAGTACTTC. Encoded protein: CASSLGVGMGQETQYF.

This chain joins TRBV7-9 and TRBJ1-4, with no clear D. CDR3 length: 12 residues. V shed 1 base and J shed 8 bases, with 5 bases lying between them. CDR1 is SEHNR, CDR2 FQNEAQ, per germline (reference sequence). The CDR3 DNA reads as TGTGCCAGCAGCTTAGGGCAGGAAAAACTGTTTTTT. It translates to CASSLGQEKLFF. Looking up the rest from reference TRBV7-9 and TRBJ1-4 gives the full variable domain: DTGVSQNPRHKITKRGQNVTFRCDPISEHNRLYWYRQTLGQGPEFLTYFQNEAQLEKSRLLSDRFSAERPKGSFSTLEIQRTEQGDSAMYLCASSLGQEKLFFGSGTQLSVL.

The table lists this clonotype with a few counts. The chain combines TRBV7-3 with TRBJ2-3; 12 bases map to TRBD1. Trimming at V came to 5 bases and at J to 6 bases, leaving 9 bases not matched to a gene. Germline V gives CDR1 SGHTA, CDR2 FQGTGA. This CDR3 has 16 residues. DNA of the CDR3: TGTGCCAGCAGCCAGGGGACAGGGGGCGCCTGGGATACGCAGTATTTT. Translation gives CASSQGTGGAWDTQYF.